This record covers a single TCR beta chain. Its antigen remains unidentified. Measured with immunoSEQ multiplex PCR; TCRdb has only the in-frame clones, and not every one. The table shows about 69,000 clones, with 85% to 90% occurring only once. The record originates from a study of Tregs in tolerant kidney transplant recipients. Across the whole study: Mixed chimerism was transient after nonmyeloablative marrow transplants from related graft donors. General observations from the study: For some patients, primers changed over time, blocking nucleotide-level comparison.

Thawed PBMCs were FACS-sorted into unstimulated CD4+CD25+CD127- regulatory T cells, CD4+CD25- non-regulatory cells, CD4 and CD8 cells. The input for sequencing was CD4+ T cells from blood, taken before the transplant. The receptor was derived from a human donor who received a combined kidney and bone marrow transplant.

The CDR3 nucleotides read TGTGCCAGCTCACAGGGGGATTATCAGCCCCAGCATTTT. Encoded protein: CASSQGDYQPQHF. The J gene is TRBJ1-5, the V gene TRBV18; tentatively, D is TRBD1 (6 bases). Between the trimmed V and J ends, which lost 4 bases and 5 bases, there was a span of 9 bases. The length of the CDR3 is 13 residues. Germline V CDR1 and CDR2: KGHSH, LQKENI.